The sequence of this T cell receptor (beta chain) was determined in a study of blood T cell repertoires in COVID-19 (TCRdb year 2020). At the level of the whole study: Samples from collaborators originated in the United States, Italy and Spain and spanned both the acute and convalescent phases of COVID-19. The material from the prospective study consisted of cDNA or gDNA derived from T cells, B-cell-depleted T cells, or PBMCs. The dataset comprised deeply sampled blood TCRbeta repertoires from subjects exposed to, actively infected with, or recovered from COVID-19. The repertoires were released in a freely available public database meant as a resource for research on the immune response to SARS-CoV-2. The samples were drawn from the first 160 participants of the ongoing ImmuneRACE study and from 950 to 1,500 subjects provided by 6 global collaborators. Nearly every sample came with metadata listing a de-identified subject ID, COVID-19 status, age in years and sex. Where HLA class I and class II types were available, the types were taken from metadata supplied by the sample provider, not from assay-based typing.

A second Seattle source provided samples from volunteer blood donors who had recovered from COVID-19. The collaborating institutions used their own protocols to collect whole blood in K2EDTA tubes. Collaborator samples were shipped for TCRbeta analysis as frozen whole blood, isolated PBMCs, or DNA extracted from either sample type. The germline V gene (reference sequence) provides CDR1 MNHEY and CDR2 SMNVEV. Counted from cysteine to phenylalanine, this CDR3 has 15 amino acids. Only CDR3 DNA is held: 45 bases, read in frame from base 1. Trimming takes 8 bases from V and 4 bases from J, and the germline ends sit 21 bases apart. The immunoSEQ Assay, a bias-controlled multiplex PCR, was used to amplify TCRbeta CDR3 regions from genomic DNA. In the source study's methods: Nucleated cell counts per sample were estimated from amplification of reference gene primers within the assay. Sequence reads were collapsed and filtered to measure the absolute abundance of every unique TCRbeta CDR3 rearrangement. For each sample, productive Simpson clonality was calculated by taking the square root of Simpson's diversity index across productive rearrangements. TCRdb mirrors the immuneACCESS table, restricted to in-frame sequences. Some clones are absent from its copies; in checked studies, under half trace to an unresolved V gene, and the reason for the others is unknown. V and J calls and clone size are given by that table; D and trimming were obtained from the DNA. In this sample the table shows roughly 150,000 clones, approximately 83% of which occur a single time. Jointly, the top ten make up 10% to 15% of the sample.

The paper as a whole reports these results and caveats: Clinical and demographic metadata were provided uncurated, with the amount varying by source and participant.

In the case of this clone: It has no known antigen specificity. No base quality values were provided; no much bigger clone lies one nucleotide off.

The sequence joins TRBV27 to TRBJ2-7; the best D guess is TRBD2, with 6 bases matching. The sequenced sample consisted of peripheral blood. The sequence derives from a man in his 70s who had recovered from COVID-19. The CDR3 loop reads CASALAGLISYEQYF. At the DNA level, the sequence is TGTGCCAGCGCACTGGCGGGGCTTATATCATACGAGCAGTACTTC.